This TCR beta chain was documented in a study of CD8 T cells in Susac syndrome. CDR1 and CDR2 (germline): LGHDT, YNNKEL (reference sequence). There are 15 residues in the CDR3. V lost 0 bases, J lost 4 bases, and 13 bases lay in between. An amount of RNA that ranged from roughly 0.5 to 1 ug was reverse transcribed with random hexamers. Via MiXCR, TCRdb re-called the immunoSEQ multiplex PCR reads, giving one row per CDR3 protein. The table has approximately 280,000 distinct CDR3 sequences, 70% to 90% seen once; the top ten hold around 0.11%. The multiple sclerosis controls were treatment-naive patients with relapsing-remitting disease that was stable or active.

This TCR was recovered from a human donor with multiple sclerosis. The sequenced material came from CD8+ T cells from PBMCs. This sequence joins TRBV3-1 and TRBJ2-7; TRBD2 might be the D (5 bases). The CDR3: CASSQDAGSPYEQYF. The CDR3 nucleotides are TGTGCCAGCAGCCAAGACGCGGGCAGCCCATACGAGCAGTACTTC.